Shown below are 23 T cell receptor beta chains from a single sample sequenced in a study of T cell responses to AZD1222 COVID-19 vaccine (dated by TCRdb to the early 2020s). The meaning of the sample's time point label: about 28 days (+/-7) after the second vaccine dose. To prepare the library, the immunoSEQ multiplex PCR assay was applied. TCRdb limited this immuneACCESS table to in-frame rearrangements with V and J called. A share of clones is missing; checked studies link under half to unresolved V genes, and the rest is unexplained. The sample table lists under 150,000 clones, approximately 91% of them with a count of one. The ten largest account for approximately 2% of the sample. Specimen: peripheral blood, collected 28 days after the second AZD1222 dose. The origin of the receptors is an adult who received the AZD1222 COVID-19 vaccine.

V and J are TRBV5-1 and TRBJ1-1, with unresolved D. The CDR3 covers 13 residues. The V and J ends lost 7 bases and 4 bases respectively, with 14 bases between them. Germline-derived CDR1 and CDR2 are SGHRS and YFSETQ. CDR3 loop: CASQDLGGTEAFF. In DNA form, the CDR3 reads TGCGCCAGCCAAGACCTAGGAGGCACTGAAGCTTTCTTT.

V and J are TRBV9 and TRBJ1-4; 7 nucleotides line up with TRBD1. This CDR3 has 17 residues. Trimming removed 2 bases from V and 2 bases from J; junction bases left unmatched: 9. Germline CDR1 and CDR2: SGDLS and YYNGEE. CDR3 amino acids: CASSVAPGGGTNEKLFF. CDR3 sequence (DNA): TGTGCCAGCAGCGTCGCCCCAGGGGGGGGCACTAATGAAAAACTGTTTTTT. The full variable domain, with the rest looked up from reference TRBV9 and TRBJ1-4, is DSGVTQTPKHLITATGQRVTLRCSPRSGDLSVYWYQQSLDQGLQFLIQYYNGEERAKGNILERFSAQQFPDLHSELNLSSLELGDSALYFCASSVAPGGGTNEKLFFGSGTQLSVL.

The CDR3 loop is CASSAGTVPDTQYF. The CDR3 DNA reads as TGTGCCAGCAGCGCGGGGACAGTGCCAGATACGCAGTATTTT. The chain recombines TRBV7-2 with TRBJ2-3; possible D gene TRBD1, 7 bases. The CDR3 is 14 amino acids. Per germline, CDR1 SGHTA and CDR2 FQGNSA. V was shortened by 5 bases and J by 4 bases, with 13 bases between the two germline ends.

The chain combines TRBV4-1 with TRBJ1-5, with 8 bases lining up with TRBD1. The CDR3 runs 16 residues. Germline lookup yields CDR1 MGHRA and CDR2 YSYEKL. V was pared by 3 bases and J by 1 base, with 5 bases of the junction left unmatched. The CDR3 bases are TGCGCCAGCAGCCAGGGGGGACAGGTGAGCAATCAGCCCCAGCATTTT. Translating gives CASSQGGQVSNQPQHF.

This chain uses TRBV9 with TRBJ1-6; 7 bases line up with TRBD1. Germline V gene sequence: CDR1 SGDLS, CDR2 YYNGEE. CDR3 length: 14 amino acids. V was clipped by 4 bases and J by 13 bases; unmatched bases: 11. The CDR3 loop reads CASSPRDSLLPLHF. The DNA for the CDR3 is TGTGCCAGCAGCCCCCGGGACAGCCTTCTTCCCCTCCACTTT.

This chain uses TRBV10-3 with TRBJ2-1, with 7 bases aligning to TRBD1. The V gene end was trimmed by 2 bases and the J gene end by 6 bases; junction bases not matched to a gene: 4. The germline V gene encodes CDR1 ENHRY and CDR2 SYGVKD. This CDR3 is built from 14 residues. CDR3 sequence reads: CAISETGERNEQFF. In nucleotides, the CDR3 is TGTGCCATCAGTGAGACAGGGGAGCGCAATGAGCAGTTCTTC.

There are a few counts of this clone. The CDR3 DNA is TGTGCCAGCAGACCCGCAGGGGGTAATAATTCACCCCTCCACTTT. Amino acid sequence: CASRPAGGNNSPLHF. The rearrangement links TRBV6-6 to TRBJ1-6; 7 bases align to TRBD1. There are 15 residues in the CDR3. With V trimmed by 6 bases and J by 5 bases, 7 bases remained unmatched. From germline, CDR1 is MNHNY and CDR2 SVGAGI (reference sequence).

This chain links TRBV5-5 with TRBJ1-2, with 7 bases lining up with TRBD1. The CDR3 runs to 15 residues. Trimming took 4 bases from V and 2 from J; bases not matched to a gene: 8. The germline CDR1 and CDR2 sequences are SGHKS and YYEKEE (reference sequence). CDR3 DNA sequence: TGTGCCAGCAGCCTGCTAGACAGGGTAAACTATGGCTACACCTTC. It specifies CASSLLDRVNYGYTF.

J is TRBJ1-3 and V is TRBV30; D is ambiguous. V lost 5 bases and J 0 bases, leaving 8 bases between the germline ends. Germline V lookup: CDR1 GTSNPN, CDR2 SVGIG (reference sequence). This CDR3 is 13 amino acids long. The CDR3 protein is CAWRAASGNTIYF. For the CDR3, the DNA is TGTGCCTGGCGGGCAGCCTCTGGAAACACCATATATTTT.

The V call is TRBV2, the J call TRBJ1-1; 7 positions agree with TRBD1. J lost 9 bases, V lost 8 bases, and 12 bases had no gene match. Germline CDR1 and CDR2: SNHLY and FYNNEI. The CDR3 consists of 13 residues. The CDR3 nucleotides are TGTGCCAGCTATGCCGTTCAGGGGGGCCAAGCTTTCTTT. It translates to CASYAVQGGQAFF.

The chain links TRBV7-9 to TRBJ2-5, with 7 bases lining up with TRBD2. Trimming cost V 3 bases and J 4 bases; bases outside gene matches: 11. Germline-derived CDR1 and CDR2 are SEHNR and FQNEAQ (reference sequence). CDR3 size: 16 residues. The CDR3, as DNA: TGTGCCAGCAGCTTTTCGACGGGAGGAGGTGGAGAGACCCAGTACTTC. Translating gives CASSFSTGGGGETQYF.

This clone has just a few counts. The chain links TRBV4-2 to TRBJ2-7; TRBD2 matches at 11 bases. With 4 bases clipped from V and 5 bases from J, the junction kept 7 bases outside the gene matches. Germline V gene sequence: CDR1 LGHNA, CDR2 YNFKEQ. CDR3 length: 15 amino acids. CDR3 sequence reads: CASSRTSGLADEQYF. The CDR3 coding sequence is TGTGCCAGCAGCCGTACCTCGGGACTAGCGGACGAGCAGTACTTC.

This clone was recorded a few times. The chain combines TRBV15 with TRBJ1-1, with D hard to call. The V end was cut by 1 base, the J end by 2 bases, with 14 bases between. The CDR3 extends over 16 amino acids. Germline CDR1 and CDR2: LNHNV and YYDKDF (reference sequence). CDR3 amino acids: CATSRGGWGLNTEAFF. In DNA form, the CDR3 reads TGTGCCACCAGCAGAGGAGGTTGGGGTCTAAACACTGAAGCTTTCTTT.

This clone showed up just once. This chain joins TRBV28 and TRBJ1-5; 7 nucleotides line up with TRBD1. This CDR3 region has 15 residues. Germline V lookup: CDR1 MDHEN, CDR2 SYDVKM. With V trimmed by 7 bases and J by 3 bases, 9 bases remained unmatched. CDR3 loop: CASTLSGGDNQPQHF. The CDR3 DNA reads TGTGCCAGCACCCTATCAGGGGGGGACAATCAGCCCCAGCATTTT.

The rearrangement joins TRBV9 to TRBJ2-3, with D possibly TRBD2 on 5 matching bases. This CDR3 spans 16 amino acids. The V end was cut by 4 bases, the J end by 4 bases, with 19 bases between. Germline loops: CDR1 SGDLS, CDR2 YYNGEE. CDR3 in amino acids: CASSPDGSAISDTQYF. CDR3 bases: TGTGCCAGCAGCCCCGACGGTAGCGCGATTTCAGATACGCAGTATTTT.

The chain uses TRBV7-2 and TRBJ2-7, with 10 bases matching TRBD2. With 5 bases clipped from V and 6 bases from J, the junction kept 13 bases outside the gene matches. This CDR3 region has 16 residues. Germline V gene lookup returns CDR1 SGHTA and CDR2 FQGNSA. In DNA, the CDR3 is TGTGCCAGCAGCCCAACTAGCGGGGTGTATGGTGGCGAGCAGTACTTC. Translation gives CASSPTSGVYGGEQYF.

The CDR3 is CASNQGARYGYTF. The CDR3 DNA reads TGTGCCAGCAACCAGGGGGCTCGATATGGCTACACCTTC. The rearrangement joins TRBV7-9 to TRBJ1-2, with 8 bases identical to TRBD1. V gave up 7 bases and J gave up 5 bases; unmatched junction bases: 6. This CDR3 comprises 13 residues. CDR1 SEHNR and CDR2 FQNEAQ come from the germline V gene (reference sequence).

V and J are TRBV20-1 and TRBJ1-2; possibly TRBD1 for D (5 bases). The CDR3 extends over 14 amino acids. V lost 3 bases and J lost 4, with 15 bases in between. The V gene's germline CDR1 is DFQATT and CDR2 SNEGSKA (reference sequence). This CDR3 is CSASRAGGGYGYTF. The CDR3 DNA follows: TGCAGTGCTAGTCGGGCCGGGGGGGGCTATGGCTACACCTTC.

The chain carries TRBV5-4 and TRBJ2-7; D not certain. Looked up from germline, CDR1 is SGHNT and CDR2 is YYREEE (reference sequence). The CDR3 sequence is 14 residues long. Trimming took off 4 bases at V and 5 bases at J, with 16 bases between the two ends. CDR3 region: CASSLYPQRDEQYF. The CDR3 DNA follows: TGTGCCAGCAGCCTGTACCCACAAAGGGACGAGCAGTACTTC.

As concerns this clone: Other DNA sequences of this sample code for an identical CDR3. The CDR3 DNA follows: TGTGCCAGCAGCTTGGGTAATGAGCAGTTCTTC. Protein: CASSLGNEQFF. The chain joins TRBV13 to TRBJ2-1; D unresolved. The V end lost 3 bases, the J end lost 7 bases, and 4 bases lay between the germline ends. This CDR3 contains 11 residues. Germline CDR1 and CDR2: PRHDT and FYEKMQ (reference sequence).

The genes are TRBV2 and TRBJ2-2, with TRBD1 as a possible D gene (5 bases). V shed 5 bases and J shed 3 bases, with 7 bases lying between them. Per the germline V gene, CDR1 is SNHLY and CDR2 is FYNNEI. This CDR3 spans 13 amino acids. CDR3 in DNA: TGTGCCAGCAGTTCAGGGTACACCGGGGAGCTGTTTTTT. This codes for CASSSGYTGELFF.

The chain uses TRBV7-2 and TRBJ1-2, with D hard to call. The germline V gene has CDR1 SGHTA and CDR2 FQGNSA. Trimming stripped 1 base from V and 5 bases from J, with 11 bases between. The CDR3 totals 14 residues. In DNA form, the CDR3 reads TGTGCCAGCAGCTTAGGGTTCGGCGAGTATGGCTACACCTTC. Protein product: CASSLGFGEYGYTF.

V usage is TRBV5-1 and J usage is TRBJ2-7; TRBD1 matches 10 bases. The germline V gene has CDR1 SGHRS and CDR2 YFSETQ. With V trimmed by 4 bases and J by 4 bases, 5 bases remained unmatched. The CDR3 is made up of 14 amino acids. The CDR3 protein is CASSLRQGAYEQYF. The DNA of the CDR3 is TGCGCCAGCAGCCTACGACAGGGGGCGTACGAGCAGTACTTC.